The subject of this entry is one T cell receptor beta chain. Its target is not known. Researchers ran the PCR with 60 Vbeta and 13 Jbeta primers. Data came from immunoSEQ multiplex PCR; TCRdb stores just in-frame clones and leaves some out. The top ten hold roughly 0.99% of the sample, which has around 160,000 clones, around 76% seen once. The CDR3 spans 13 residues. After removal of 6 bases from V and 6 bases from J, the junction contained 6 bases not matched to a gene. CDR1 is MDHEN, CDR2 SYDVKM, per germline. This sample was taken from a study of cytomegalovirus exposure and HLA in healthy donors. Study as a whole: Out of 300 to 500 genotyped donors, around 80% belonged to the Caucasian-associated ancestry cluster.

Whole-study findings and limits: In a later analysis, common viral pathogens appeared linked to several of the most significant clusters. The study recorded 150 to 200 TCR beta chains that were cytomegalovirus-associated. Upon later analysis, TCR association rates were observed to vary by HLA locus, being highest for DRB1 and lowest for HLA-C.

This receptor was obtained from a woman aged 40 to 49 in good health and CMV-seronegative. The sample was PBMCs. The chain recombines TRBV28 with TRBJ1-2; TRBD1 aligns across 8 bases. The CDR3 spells CASRIGQGDGYTF. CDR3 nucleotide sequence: TGTGCCAGCAGGATCGGACAGGGAGATGGCTACACCTTC.